Relative to its sample, the clone carrying this TCR beta chain is medium-sized (0.01 to 0.1%). Germline assignment: CDR1 MGHRA and CDR2 YSYEKL. Trimming removed 2 bases from V and 4 bases from J, with 14 bases in between. The CDR3 spans 15 residues. TCRdb re-called the 5' RACE reads through MiXCR, storing one row per CDR3 protein. The sample has thousands of distinct CDR3 sequences, approximately 42% seen once. What was sequenced was memory CD4+ T cells sorted from blood. The subset: memory CD4+ T cells, CD4+CD45RO+CD25-. The V gene is TRBV4-1, the J gene TRBJ1-2, with D hard to call. The receptor was isolated from a female donor with breast cancer. The CDR3 sequence is CASSQPHRRPYGYTF. As DNA, the CDR3 is TGCGCCAGCAGCCAACCGCACCGACGACCCTATGGCTACACCTTC.